This T cell receptor beta chain was sequenced in a study of cytomegalovirus exposure and HLA in healthy donors. Study-level information: Within an early data release were about 90 million unique TCRs drawn from HLA-typed donors. Study-level findings and limits: Presence/absence analyses rested on an assumption that sequencing depth was roughly uniform across donors.

The CDR3 runs 15 residues. Germline lookup yields CDR1 SEHNR and CDR2 FQNEAQ (reference sequence). PCR was performed using 60 Vbeta and 13 Jbeta primers. Profiling relied on immunoSEQ multiplex PCR, and the TCRdb table lists in-frame clones only, not all of them. The sample shows about 200,000 clones, around three quarters of them seen only once. A note on this clone: Its specificity is not known.

The chain carries TRBV7-9 and TRBJ2-5; maybe TRBD2 (7 bases). The tail of the sequence fits TRBJ2-7 better, so the J call may be wrong. The sequence was obtained from a man aged 25 to 40 in good health and CMV-seronegative. Material for sequencing was PBMCs. CDR3 residues: CASSQTSGGGYEQYF. The CDR3, as DNA: TGTGCCAGCAGCCAAACCTCGGGGGGCGGGTACGAGCAGTACTTC.